The source of this T cell receptor beta chain is a study of Tregs in tolerant kidney transplant recipients. Note on this clone: The antigen is undetermined.

Related graft donors supplied nonmyeloablative bone marrow transplants, and mixed chimerism was transient. Study findings and constraints: The small number of patients limits these findings pending further validation. In tolerant patients, donor-specific Tregs outgrew total Tregs, suggesting antigen-driven expansion. Expanding Tregs on activated donor B cells appeared to best identify donor-specific TCRbeta clones.

The protocol was immunoSEQ multiplex PCR, while the TCRdb copy is restricted to in-frame clones and leaves out a portion. The data show about 50,000 clones, with about nine tenths seen just once and around 15% held by the top ten. V was cut by 1 base and J by 3 bases, with 17 bases left in between. CDR1 and CDR2 (germline): SGHTS, YDEGEE. CDR3 size: 17 residues. This rearrangement joins TRBV5-8 to TRBJ2-1; D might be TRBD2 (6 bases). Here the sequenced sample was CD8+ T cells from blood (PBMCs), taken 12 months after the transplant. This sequence originates from a human patient who received a combined kidney and bone marrow transplant. Some of the T cells may derive from the graft donor. The CDR3 bases are TGTGCCAGCAGCTTGAATCGGCTCCCCGGGGGCTACAATGAGCAGTTCTTC. Its translation: CASSLNRLPGGYNEQFF.